Following are 23 T cell receptor beta chains from one sample sequenced in a study of blood T cell repertoires in COVID-19. Produced via immunoSEQ multiplex PCR; TCRdb's table is partial and in-frame only. The sample lists 300,000 to 400,000 clones; about 90% were seen once. Sequenced sample: peripheral blood. These receptor sequences come from a woman aged 60 to 75 with COVID-19, enrolled during active disease.

The chain combines TRBV9 with TRBJ1-5, with D maybe TRBD1 (5 bases). Trimming removed 0 bases from V and 1 base from J, with 14 bases in between. CDR1 is SGDLS, CDR2 YYNGEE, per germline. The CDR3 totals 17 residues. The CDR3 sequence: CASSVGQGGLSNQPQHF. CDR3 DNA: TGTGCCAGCAGCGTAGGTCAGGGTGGCCTGAGCAATCAGCCCCAGCATTTT.

The chain employs TRBV4-2 and TRBJ2-3, with D tentatively TRBD2 (7 bases). In germline, CDR1 is LGHNA, CDR2 YNFKEQ. CDR3 size: 18 residues. Deletions cut 1 base from V and 0 bases from J, with 17 bases between. CDR3 nucleotide sequence: TGTGCCAGCAGCCAAGGGGGGGCGGGGGCGTATAGCACAGATACGCAGTATTTT. Its protein product is CASSQGGAGAYSTDTQYF.

This clone was detected ten times or more. The V and J genes are TRBV4-1 and TRBJ1-2; 7 nucleotides align to TRBD1. The CDR3 length is 13 residues. V dropped 4 bases and J dropped 4; count of bases not matched to a gene: 3. Germline CDR1 and CDR2: MGHRA and YSYEKL. The CDR3 protein is CASSPGGFYGYTF. CDR3 in DNA: TGCGCCAGCAGCCCAGGGGGATTCTATGGCTACACCTTC.

The J gene is TRBJ1-1, the V gene TRBV10-2, with D possibly matching TRBD1 (5 bases). The V end lost 5 bases, the J end lost 2 bases, and 12 bases lay between the germline ends. This CDR3 is built from 14 residues. From germline, CDR1 is WSHSY and CDR2 SAAADI. CDR3 in amino acids: CASSWGRGNTEAFF. The CDR3 DNA sequence: TGCGCCAGCAGTTGGGGAAGGGGAAACACTGAAGCTTTCTTT.

The chain employs TRBV29-1 and TRBJ1-4, with TRBD1 matching 7 bases. The germline V gene encodes CDR1 SQVTM and CDR2 ANQGSEA. This CDR3 contains 13 residues. Trimming took 7 bases from V and 7 from J; bases not matched to a gene: 9. CDR3 DNA sequence: TGCAGCGGAAGACAGGGATCAGGTGAAAAACTGTTTTTT. It codes for CSGRQGSGEKLFF. Full variable domain (rest looked up from reference TRBV29-1 and TRBJ1-4): SAVISQKPSRDICQRGTSLTIQCQVDSQVTMMFWYRQQPGQSLTLIATANQGSEATYESGFVIDKFPISRPNLTFSTLTVSNMSPEDSSIYLCSGRQGSGEKLFFGSGTQLSVL.

This clone was seen once. This rearrangement joins TRBV27 to TRBJ2-1; 10 bases align to TRBD2. The CDR3 sequence is 15 residues long. The V gene end was trimmed by 5 bases and the J gene end by 5 bases; junction bases not matched to a gene: 6. Looked up from germline, CDR1 is MNHEY and CDR2 is SMNVEV (reference sequence). The CDR3 bases are TGTGCCAGCAGTCCCGGGACTAGCGCGAACAATGAGCAGTTCTTC. Translating gives CASSPGTSANNEQFF.

This chain connects TRBV18 to TRBJ1-5; D is unclear. V was trimmed by 2 bases and J by 4 bases, leaving 6 bases between them. This CDR3 has 13 residues. CDR1 is KGHSH, CDR2 LQKENI, per germline. CDR3 in amino acids: CASSPNGNQPQHF. The DNA for the CDR3 is TGTGCCAGCTCACCAAACGGTAATCAGCCCCAGCATTTT.

The sample holds a few counts of this clone. The rearrangement joins TRBV4-1 to TRBJ1-3, with D perhaps matching TRBD1 (6 bases). V lost 1 base, J lost 4 bases, and 11 bases lay in between. The CDR3 has 15 residues. The germline CDR1 and CDR2 sequences are MGHRA and YSYEKL. The CDR3 DNA reads TGCGCCAGCAGCCAAGGTTCGGGGGGCGGAAACACCATATATTTT. Amino acid sequence: CASSQGSGGGNTIYF.

The rearrangement links TRBV19 to TRBJ1-6; D is perhaps TRBD1 (6 bases). Germline CDR1 reads LNHDA; CDR2 reads SQIVND (reference sequence). The germline V and J ends were trimmed by 2 bases and 4 bases, with 12 bases remaining between them. The length of the CDR3 is 16 residues. The CDR3 nucleotides are TGTGCCAGTAGTATAATGACAGGCGGTTATAATTCACCCCTCCACTTT. Its translation is CASSIMTGGYNSPLHF.

The rearrangement links TRBV5-1 to TRBJ1-3; TRBD1 agrees at 7 bases. V shed 4 bases and J 0 bases; nucleotides not matched to a gene: 7. The CDR3 runs 16 residues. Germline CDR1 SGHRS, CDR2 YFSETQ. The CDR3 is CASSPGDSFSGNTIYF. CDR3 in DNA: TGCGCCAGCAGCCCCGGGGACAGTTTCTCTGGAAACACCATATATTTT. Together with reference TRBV5-1 and TRBJ1-3, the CDR3 gives the full variable domain: KAGVTQTPRYLIKTRGQQVTLSCSPISGHRSVSWYQQTPGQGLQFLFEYFSETQRNKGNFPGRFSGRQFSNSRSEMNVSTLELGDSALYLCASSPGDSFSGNTIYFGEGSWLTVV.

J is TRBJ1-6 and V is TRBV6-4, with 7 bases that match TRBD1. Germline CDR1 is MRHNA and CDR2 is SNTAGT. CDR3 length equals 15 residues. Unmatched junction bases numbered 10, after V lost 6 bases and J lost 8 bases. CDR3 sequence reads: CASRARQGLDSPLHF. The CDR3 coding sequence is TGTGCCAGCAGGGCCCGACAGGGATTAGATTCACCCCTCCACTTT.

The chain couples TRBV5-1 to TRBJ1-4, with D hard to call. There are 14 residues in the CDR3. Germline V gene data show CDR1 as SGHRS and CDR2 as YFSETQ. V gave up 4 bases and J gave up 0 bases, with 7 bases separating them. The CDR3 spells CASSKTSTNEKLFF. The DNA for the CDR3 is TGCGCCAGCAGCAAAACTTCAACTAATGAAAAACTGTTTTTT.

The CDR3 nucleotides read TGTGCCAGCAGCAAACAGACGACGGGACAGATGAACACTGAAGCTTTCTTT. Translation: CASSKQTTGQMNTEAFF. This chain joins TRBV21-1 and TRBJ1-1; TRBD1, the table's D call, was not compared with the DNA. TRBV21-1 is a listed pseudogene. CDR3 length: 17 residues.

V gene TRBV19 combines with J gene TRBJ1-6, with D perhaps TRBD1 (6 bases). CDR3 size: 15 residues. Germline loops: CDR1 LNHDA, CDR2 SQIVND (reference sequence). V dropped 10 bases and J dropped 1 base, with 14 bases sitting between them. The CDR3 here is CATGRGLSYNSPLHF. The CDR3 nucleotides read TGTGCCACCGGCAGGGGTTTGTCCTATAATTCACCCCTCCACTTT.

The table lists this clone with a few counts. The CDR3 is CASSLGLGGTETQYF. CDR3 sequence (DNA): TGTGCCAGCAGCTTAGGCTTGGGGGGAACGGAGACCCAGTACTTC. The genes are TRBV7-8 and TRBJ2-5, with TRBD2 as a possible D gene (6 bases). V was shortened by 1 base and J by 5 bases, with 14 bases between the two germline ends. The CDR3 loop spans 15 amino acids. The V gene's germline CDR1 is SGHVS and CDR2 FQNEAQ.

V usage is TRBV2 and J usage is TRBJ1-3; TRBD1 agrees at 8 bases. Germline CDR1 reads SNHLY; CDR2 reads FYNNEI. The J segment lost 4 bases and the V segment lost 6 bases, leaving 5 bases of the junction unmatched. There are 14 residues in the CDR3. Here the CDR3 DNA reads TGTGCCAGCAGAGATACAGGGGGAGGAAACACCATATATTTT. It yields the protein CASRDTGGGNTIYF.

The chain links TRBV21-1 to TRBJ2-5; no DNA check was done on the table's D call, TRBD1. TRBV21-1 is reported as a pseudogene. The CDR3 consists of 15 residues. The CDR3 region is CASSRRDRYQETQYF. CDR3 nucleotide sequence: TGTGCCAGCAGCCGACGGGACAGGTACCAAGAGACCCAGTACTTC.

The V gene is TRBV5-1, the J gene TRBJ2-7; 8 bases are shared with TRBD1. With V trimmed by 0 bases and J by 3 bases, 5 bases remained unmatched. Germline loops: CDR1 SGHRS, CDR2 YFSETQ. The CDR3 extends over 15 amino acids. DNA for the CDR3: TGCGCCAGCAGCTTGGGAGGACAGGGCGACTACGAGCAGTACTTC. This gives the protein CASSLGGQGDYEQYF.

A few counts support this clone. The V and J genes are TRBV19 and TRBJ1-2; tentative D call: TRBD1 (5 bases). Germline-derived CDR1 and CDR2 are LNHDA and SQIVND (reference sequence). V lost 10 bases and J 8 bases, leaving 20 bases between the germline ends. CDR3 length: 13 amino acids. The CDR3 nucleotides are TGTGCCACCGGCGGGACCGACCTGCGGGGCTACACCTTC. This gives the protein CATGGTDLRGYTF.

The chain uses TRBV5-1 and TRBJ1-1; D is uncertain. This CDR3 has 14 amino acids. Deletions cut 1 base from V and 1 base from J, with 8 bases between. Per the germline V gene, CDR1 is SGHRS and CDR2 is YFSETQ. The CDR3 sequence: CASSLTLPNTEAFF. CDR3 DNA: TGCGCCAGCAGCTTGACACTACCGAACACTGAAGCTTTCTTT.

The chain links TRBV14 to TRBJ1-1, with 9 positions matching TRBD1. Germline V gives CDR1 SGHDN, CDR2 FVKESK. This CDR3 has 17 amino acids. J lost 6 bases, V lost 4 bases, and 15 bases had no gene match. CDR3 sequence: CASSPLPGQGGLAEAFF. CDR3 nucleotide sequence: TGTGCCAGCAGCCCCCTCCCGGGACAGGGTGGTTTGGCTGAAGCTTTCTTT.

This clone has a handful of counts. The chain uses TRBV2 and TRBJ1-1; a possible D gene is TRBD1 (5 bases). This CDR3 comprises 14 residues. Looked up from germline, CDR1 is SNHLY and CDR2 is FYNNEI. Trimming removed 7 bases at V and 5 bases at J, with 17 bases between. CDR3 protein: CASTQGVIRTEAFF. Here the CDR3 DNA reads TGTGCCAGCACCCAGGGTGTAATTAGGACTGAAGCTTTCTTT.

The chain has TRBV18 and TRBJ2-1; 10 nucleotides agree with TRBD1. The CDR3 totals 12 residues. The germline gives CDR1 KGHSH, CDR2 LQKENI. Unmatched junction bases numbered 2, after V lost 1 base and J lost 14 bases. The CDR3 nucleotides are TGTGCCAGCTCACCACTTGGGACAGGGGAGTTCTTC. The encoded protein is CASSPLGTGEFF.